This T cell receptor beta chain emerged from a study of blood T cell repertoires in COVID-19. Study in general: The United States, Italy and Spain provided the acute and convalescent COVID-19 samples.

Germline CDR1 LGHDT, CDR2 YNNKEL (reference sequence). CDR3 size: 12 residues. V dropped 4 bases and J dropped 0 bases, with 4 bases sitting between them. The protocol was immunoSEQ multiplex PCR, while the TCRdb copy is restricted to in-frame clones and leaves out a portion. The sample contains 110,000 or so clones, around 84% of which appear only once. The sequencing input was peripheral blood. The TCR comes from a man aged 40-49 years with acute or convalescent COVID-19. This sequence joins TRBV3-1 (or the pseudogene TRBV3-2) and TRBJ2-7; D is undetermined. The CDR3 bases are TGTGCCAGCAGCCTTAGCTCCTACGAGCAGTACTTC. Residues: CASSLSSYEQYF.